This T cell receptor (beta chain) was found in a study of early T cells in non-severe SARS-CoV-2 infection (dated by TCRdb to 2020 to 2023). As for the study more broadly: Because TCR sequencing was done on bulk RNA from unsorted whole blood, the alpha and beta chains could not be paired. Broad study findings and their caveats: VDJdb matching was skewed toward anti-spike CD8 responses, so virus-specific expansions were likely underestimated and private and CD4 specificities were missed.

With regard to this clonotype: The clone's antigen remains unknown. Base qualities are missing; no much larger clone stands one base away.

The library was prepared using 5' RACE. These reads were obtained on a NextSeq 500. The TCR library protocol attached unique molecular identifiers to individual cDNA molecules to correct for sequencing error and PCR bias. Both TCR alpha and beta chains were sequenced, and tight co-correlation was observed between alpha and beta sequence abundances in each sample. Per the authors' processing: Decombinator V4 was used to annotate the V gene, J gene and CDR3 of the TCR sequences. Expanded TCRs were defined as changing significantly between any two time points under a Poisson model with p below 0.0001. TCR abundances were normalised to the total number of TCRs sequenced in each sample and reported as counts per million. A search of VDJdb, accessed on 1 November 2021, was run for TCRs annotated to CMV, EBV and SARS-CoV-2, with TCRs annotated for multiple antigens excluded. The public reads were run again by TCRdb, first through fastp at Q25 and then through MiXCR, and only productive beta chains were kept. Rows with a matching CDR3 protein are joined into one entry that keeps the most common DNA and genes. TCRdb assigned the V and J calls; the authors' analysis was not used. The sample contains tens of thousands of distinct CDR3 sequences, under 15% of them found a single time. The biggest ten clones account for roughly 6.4% of the sample.

This was a case-control study nested in a cohort of healthcare workers in London, UK, who had nasopharyngeal swab PCR tests and blood samples taken every week. Healthcare workers were recruited during the week of the UK lockdown, between 23 and 31 March 2020, and followed weekly for up to about 15 weeks. The clonotype comes from an adult who was a healthcare worker with PCR-confirmed SARS-CoV-2 infection or an uninfected control (not recorded which). The sequenced sample consisted of whole blood.

In nucleotide form, the sequence is TGTGCCAGCAGCTTGGGTCCTAGCGGGTACATCGGGGAGCTGTTTTTT. This encodes CASSLGPSGYIGELFF. The chain links TRBV5-6 with TRBJ2-2; the central 8 bases match TRBD2. CDR1 and CDR2 were assigned from the germline V gene as SGHDT and YYEEEE. From V the trimming removes 0 bases and from J it removes 7 bases, while the gene matches leave 8 bases of the junction unaccounted for. The CDR3 holds 16 amino acids from the cysteine to the phenylalanine. The CDR3 DNA has 48 bases and is translated from base 1.